A selection of T cell receptor beta chains follows, all from one sample in a study of shared clonotypes between healthy human individuals. Profiled with immunoSEQ multiplex PCR; TCRdb holds only in-frame clones, not every one. The data contain 2 million to 3 million clones, over 85% of them singletons. Sequences were obtained from naive CD4+ T cells from PBMCs. The source of these receptors is a man in his late teens or twenties in good health. Some clones in this sample may be carry-over from other donors' samples. Each CDR3 is given without its conserved first and last residue.

J gene | V gene | CDR3 protein
TRBJ1-2 | TRBV15 | ATSYRPKGGNYGYT
TRBJ2-7 | TRBV5-5 | ASSLEGLSYEQY
TRBJ2-3 | TRBV6-5 | ASSFTHGDTQY
TRBJ1-4 | TRBV20-1 | SAPRGEKLF
TRBJ2-1 | TRBV6-1 | ASIIAGSSYNEQF
TRBJ1-1 | TRBV27 | ASSRGGTEAF
TRBJ2-7 | TRBV7-7 | ASSLEGTYDSYEQY
TRBJ1-4 | TRBV10-3 | AISESEQGQKLF
TRBJ2-5 | TRBV2 | ASSFLREFVETQY
TRBJ2-5 | TRBV6-1 | ASSEQGMTGGGETQY
TRBJ1-3 | TRBV5-1 | ASSSGTGRNTIY
TRBJ2-1 | TRBV11-2 | ASRRLVAYEQF
TRBJ1-2 | TRBV7-9 | ASSLPGANYGYT
TRBJ1-4 | TRBV6-6 | ASCSPVREKLF
TRBJ1-2 | TRBV5-1 | ASSLGTGVGYGYT
TRBJ2-1 | TRBV7-9 | ASSFTSGGEQF
TRBJ2-2 | TRBV28 | ASTPPHRGQGHGELF
TRBJ2-1 | TRBV7-3 | ASSPRASRREQF
TRBJ1-1 | TRBV7-2 | ASGMAVNTEAF
TRBJ1-6 | TRBV7-8 | ASSQGGTVNSPLH
TRBJ2-2 | TRBV4-3 | ASSQRASTSPSGELF
TRBJ2-7 | TRBV4-1 | ASSQELAESYEQY
TRBJ2-3 | TRBV29-1 | SVESEWGAGTQY
TRBJ1-2 | TRBV7-2 | ASSLGGQSYGYT